This TCR beta chain is drawn from a study of cytomegalovirus exposure and HLA in healthy donors (dated by TCRdb to between 2016 and 2019). The study in broad terms: An earlier analysis of 550 to 700 of the donors reported 250 to 300 Gb of sequence data and around 120 million unique TCR beta sequences from about 179 million T cells. An early release covering some 640 HLA-typed donors comprised 250 to 350 gigabases of sequencing data and about 90 million unique TCR sequences. Among the roughly 390 genotyped donors, 75% to 90% belonged to the genetic ancestry cluster associated with self-reported Caucasian donors. The study aimed to test whether cataloging public T cell receptors could reveal signatures of past pathogen exposure. The study profiled the T cell repertoires of under 850 subjects by immunosequencing and related them to cytomegalovirus serostatus. Besides the first cohort of 550 to 750 subjects, a separate validation cohort made up of roughly 120 different subjects was used. To predict cytomegalovirus infection status, the study brought together high-throughput TCR immunosequencing, statistical association of individual TCRs with disease status, and machine learning. A later analysis re-analyzed previously published TCR beta repertoires from 550 to 700 donors and added high-resolution HLA genotyping to study TCR occurrence patterns. Rather than using new phenotypic data, the later analysis identified candidate immune exposures from TCR beta sequences and from how often those sequences occurred across donors. An earlier analysis of 587 of the donors used high-throughput TCR beta sequencing to judge whether each TCR beta V gene segment behaved as functional or pseudogenic. Alongside the repertoire data, information on donor age, sex, ethnicity and CMV serostatus was compiled. A later genetic analysis took genome-wide SNP genotypes for about 55% of the 666 donors and used that subset as a discovery cohort. Every discovery cohort repertoire had been produced on one sequencing platform. HLA typing covered class I and class II loci at four-digit resolution. The number of donors typed differed by locus, with 629-630 for A, B, C, DRB1 and DQB1, around 520 for DQA1, approximately 580 for DPA1, and around 450 for DPB1. Because of strong linkage in the cohort, roughly five DR-DQ haplotypes were treated as single units for association and clustering. On average, around 200,000 unique TCR beta nucleotide sequences were sequenced per donor among more than 350 genotyped donors of the cohort, with roughly 18% of those sequences being non-productive. Study-wide findings and limitations: In a later genetic analysis, fewer N-insertions in productive TCRs were reported among donors in an Asian-associated ancestry cluster than the roughly 700-donor mean. The sequencing pipeline was judged likely to have produced a cluster of highly shared sequence variants as a technical artifact. An earlier analysis of several hundred of the donors showed that most TCR beta V segments appeared in productive rearrangements either about 90% or about 30% of the time, which broadly matched IMGT annotations. While some public TCRs were present in many individuals, most TCR sequences turned up only very rarely across donors. In a later analysis, several top co-occurrence clusters were reported to appear linked to parvovirus B19, influenza, CMV and Epstein-Barr virus. Cytomegalovirus status was reported to be diagnosed by the classifier with high specificity and sensitivity in both the original and validation cohorts. A further reported finding was that TCR beta sequences accurately predicted the HLA-A and HLA-B alleles for most subjects in the first cohort. Because some donors lacked HLA typing at each locus, the association tests relied only on the typed subset. Linkage disequilibrium might explain the correlated functional status among segregating V segments, but an unknown experimental factor could not be excluded. Because counts were too low, about 15 rarely observed V segments, including chromosome 9 orphons, were left out of the earlier analysis of about 620 of the donors. Some IMGT-functional V segments, including TRBV6-2 and TRBV6-3, could not be told apart with the 87-base-pair reads, so those segments were excluded. When HLA alleles, especially DR and DQ, strongly co-occurred, attributing TCR associations to individual alleles was difficult. The presence/absence analyses assumed that sequencing depth was roughly uniform across donors, and that assumption may not be true. An association between a missense DCLRE1C variant and V-gene and J-gene trimming of TCR beta chains was found in a later genetic analysis and replicated in an independent cohort. The authors suggested that the approach could potentially be generalized to other disease states and immunological phenotypes. In vitro tests confirmed that three of the cytomegalovirus-associated TCR beta chains recognize cytomegalovirus antigens. The cohort was sequenced for TCR beta chains only, and without alpha or paired-chain data the features that could be detected were limited. The study gave a list of about 170 TCR beta chains associated with cytomegalovirus. Immune exposure information for the cohort was limited to CMV serostatus. In a later analysis, most CMV-associated TCR beta chains were found to appear HLA-restricted, with HLA associations seemingly driven largely by CMV exposure. In a later analysis, HLA-associated TCR beta chains showed more clonal expansion and lower generation probabilities than non-associated chains that were equally common. A later analysis associated about 17,000 TCR beta sequences with specific HLA alleles at a false discovery rate of 0.05. A later analysis found that TCR association rates varied across HLA loci, with DRB1 alleles showing the most associated TCRs and HLA-C alleles the fewest.

The cohort comprised around 700 healthy bone marrow donors. At the time of sampling, every cohort member was nominally healthy, though immune exposures that went unrecorded were likely present. The donor tested CMV seronegative and was one of the 352 seronegative cohort members. Each donor provided a peripheral blood sample, and peripheral blood mononuclear cells were used for TCR beta sequencing. The Qiagen DNeasy Blood Extraction Kit was used to extract genomic DNA from the blood cell samples. The library was produced with the immunoSEQ multiplex PCR assay. For the multiplex PCR, a mixture combining 60 forward primers for TCR Vbeta segments and 13 reverse primers for TCR Jbeta segments was used. The CDR3 region of rearranged TCR beta genes was amplified from genomic DNA with a multiplex PCR assay. On the Illumina HiSeq System, the amplified TCR beta libraries were sequenced as 87-base-pair reads. In the source study's methods: A later analysis counted tens of millions of unique TCR beta chains across the 550 to 800 repertoires, and about 10 million of these chains were shared by at least two donors. Raw reads were error-corrected and collapsed into unique sequences with a nearest-neighbor algorithm that merged closely related sequences to remove PCR and sequencing errors. V, D and J gene segments were assigned by aligning CDR3 sequences to IMGT reference sequences. Each retained sequence needed at least a six-nucleotide match to both a V gene segment and a J gene segment. A rearrangement counted as productive if the CDR3 had no stop codons and remained in frame with V and J, and every other rearrangement counted as non-productive. CDR3 was defined according to IMGT convention as the region running from the second conserved V-encoded cysteine to the conserved J-encoded phenylalanine. Sequences without an unambiguous match to a single V gene segment were excluded from the earlier analysis of a few hundred of the donors. In an earlier analysis of about 590 of the donors, a V segment was called functional when productive rearrangements were above 56.7%, and segregating when the standard deviation between donors exceeded 5%. A statistical classification framework was developed to diagnose cytomegalovirus status using the catalog of TCR beta chain sequences. In a later analysis, TCR nucleotide sequences were compared against IMGT/GENE-DB human TR gene sequences so that V and J genes could be assigned. In a later analysis, CDR3 sequences and most-parsimonious VDJ recombination scenarios were assigned using the TCRdist pipeline. In a later analysis, each TCR beta chain was defined by its CDR3 amino acid sequence together with its V-gene family, and reads lacking a unique V-gene family were excluded. To address suspected cross-contamination and a sequencing artifact, a later analysis removed roughly 580 highly shared, low-generation-probability nucleotide sequences. For each public chain, a later analysis derived a clonal expansion index from normalized ranks of inferred template counts within each repertoire. In a later analysis, generation probabilities were computed with a VDJ recombination model fitted to out-of-frame rearrangements, and the resulting probabilities were checked against IGoR. In a later analysis, hypergeometric tests were used to score TCR-TCR, TCR-HLA and TCR-CMV co-occurrence, with a repertoire-size bias correction applied to TCR pairs. In a later analysis, false discovery rates were estimated by permuting HLA or CMV assignments 20 times. In a later analysis, co-occurring TCRs were grouped using DBSCAN, and TCRdist sequence similarity was added for clustering within HLA-allele-positive subsets. For co-occurrence clustering, repertoires with fewer than 30,000 or more than 120,000 public chains were excluded, along with four to six repertoires with anomalous nucleotide sharing. TCRdb re-hosts the immuneACCESS table, in-frame sequences only. Its copies lack some clones; in the studies checked, an unresolved V gene accounts for under half of them, and the cause for the rest is not known. V, J and clone size derive from that table, while D and trimming were established from the DNA sequence. Counted in this sample were approximately 170,000 clones; around 85% of them appeared once. The ten largest make up 1% of the sample.

About this clone: The clone's antigen remains unknown. No base quality information exists; no much larger clone differs at one position.

The CDR3 runs 15 residues from the cysteine to the phenylalanine. The retained sequence is limited to the CDR3, 45 bases, with the frame set at the first base. Per the germline V gene, SGHAT is the CDR1 and FQNNGV is the CDR2. At the junction V is shortened by 5 bases and J by 0 bases, with 14 bases in between. The chain joins TRBV11-2 to TRBJ2-7, and perhaps TRBD2 as D gene, on 5 matching bases. The clonotype was recovered from a boy between 2 and 10 years old in good health and CMV-seronegative. Input material: PBMCs. The DNA sequence is as follows: TGTGCCAGCAGCCTCCTTACGGGGAACTCCTACGAGCAGTACTTC. This encodes CASSLLTGNSYEQYF.